The next 17 T cell receptor beta chains were all read from a single sample in a study of blood T cell repertoires in COVID-19. TCRdb keeps only in-frame clones here, not all; method: immunoSEQ multiplex PCR. The sample has more than 250,000 clones; around 83% are singletons. The sequencing input was peripheral blood. Receptor source: a man aged 18 to 30 with active or convalescent COVID-19.

Turning to this clone: Relative to the germline gene, one junction end is altered; a read error may explain this. The chain joins TRBV11-2 to TRBJ1-2, with D unclear. Germline V gene lookup returns CDR1 SGHAT and CDR2 FQNNGV. CDR3 length: 12 residues. Written as DNA, the CDR3 is TGTGCCAGCAGCTTGGTTAATGGAGGAGCCGCCTTC. It codes for CASSLVNGGAAF.

The rearrangement joins TRBV19 to TRBJ1-4; tentative D call: TRBD1 (6 bases). There are 14 residues in the CDR3. Germline V gene lookup returns CDR1 LNHDA and CDR2 SQIVND (reference sequence). Trimming removed 5 bases from V and 8 bases from J, with 15 bases in between. As DNA, the CDR3 is TGTGCCAGTAGTTCGGCAGGGGTACGGGAAAAACTGTTTTTT. Translated: CASSSAGVREKLFF. Full variable domain (outside the CDR3, taken from reference TRBV19 and TRBJ1-4): DGGITQSPKYLFRKEGQNVTLSCEQNLNHDAMYWYRQDPGQGLRLIYYSQIVNDFQKGDIAEGYSVSREKKESFPLTVTSAQKNPTAFYLCASSSAGVREKLFFGSGTQLSVL.

CDR3 in amino acids: CASSVDPGLNQPQHF. In DNA, the CDR3 is TGTGCCAGCAGCGTAGACCCAGGACTCAATCAGCCCCAGCATTTT. The chain carries TRBV9 and TRBJ1-5; D is undetermined. The CDR3 contains 15 residues. Germline CDR1 and CDR2: SGDLS and YYNGEE. V was shortened by 0 bases and J by 3 bases, with 10 bases between the two germline ends.

The genes are TRBV27 and TRBJ1-1; D perhaps matches TRBD1 (5 bases). Trimming shortened V by 3 bases and J by 6 bases, and 14 bases separated the two germline ends. The CDR3 totals 14 residues. Germline V gene lookup returns CDR1 MNHEY and CDR2 SMNVEV (reference sequence). The CDR3 DNA sequence: TGTGCCAGCAGTTTGTGGGGCGTTAACTCTGAAGCTTTCTTT. It codes for CASSLWGVNSEAFF.

This clone appeared a few times. The rearrangement links TRBV5-1 to TRBJ1-1; D might be TRBD1 (6 bases). Trimming pared 0 bases from V and 10 bases from J, leaving 16 bases between. The CDR3 has 14 amino acids. Germline CDR1 reads SGHRS; CDR2 reads YFSETQ. The CDR3 coding sequence is TGCGCCAGCAGCTTGGAATTTACCGAGACAGGAGCTTTCTTT. Encoded protein: CASSLEFTETGAFF.

The gene calls are TRBV5-1 and TRBJ2-3; 12 nucleotides align to TRBD2. Germline V lookup: CDR1 SGHRS, CDR2 YFSETQ. V dropped 4 bases and J dropped 5; count of bases not matched to a gene: 5. CDR3 length equals 15 residues. CDR3 coding DNA: TGCGCCAGCAGCCCTGGACTAGCGGGGTTAGATACGCAGTATTTT. Its protein product is CASSPGLAGLDTQYF.

This sequence joins TRBV6-6 and TRBJ1-2; TRBD1 is a possible D gene (5 bases). The CDR3 length is 14 residues. The germline gives CDR1 MNHNY, CDR2 SVGAGI (reference sequence). V shed 4 bases and J shed 8 bases, with 17 bases lying between them. In nucleotides, the CDR3 is TGTGCCAGCAGTTCCCGCGGGGGGGAGTCAGGCTACACCTTC. Translating gives CASSSRGGESGYTF.

This clone has just a few counts. The V and J genes are TRBV12-3 or TRBV12-4 and TRBJ1-1; 10 bases align to TRBD1. The CDR3 contains 12 residues. Trimming cost V 4 bases and J 10 bases; bases outside gene matches: 3. The CDR3 nucleotides read TGTGCCAGCAGTTCTGACAGGGGGCGAGCTTTCTTT. It specifies CASSSDRGRAFF.

V gene TRBV16 combines with J gene TRBJ2-7, with D tentatively TRBD1 (5 bases). CDR1 KGHSY and CDR2 FQNENV come from the germline V gene. The V end lost 1 base, the J end lost 0 bases, and 7 bases lay between the germline ends. The CDR3 length is 14 residues. CDR3 amino acids: CASSQWGRSYEQYF. The CDR3 DNA reads TGTGCCAGCAGCCAATGGGGCCGCTCCTACGAGCAGTACTTC.

V gene TRBV7-9 combines with J gene TRBJ1-6; no definite D call. V shed 4 bases and J shed 8 bases, with 15 bases lying between them. There are 15 residues in the CDR3. CDR1 is SEHNR and CDR2 is FQNEAQ in the germline V gene (reference sequence). The CDR3 loop reads CASSYAAPSYSPLHF. The CDR3 DNA reads TGTGCCAGCAGCTATGCGGCGCCTTCTTATTCACCCCTCCACTTT.

The rearrangement joins TRBV20-1 to TRBJ2-3; 11 bases fit TRBD2. V shed 3 bases, J shed 2 bases, and the junction held 4 bases outside the gene matches. CDR1 and CDR2 (germline): DFQATT, SNEGSKA (reference sequence). CDR3 length: 15 amino acids. The CDR3 DNA is TGCAGTGCTAGTCCGGGACTAGCGGCCACAGATACGCAGTATTTT. It codes for CSASPGLAATDTQYF.

The gene calls are TRBV5-1 and TRBJ1-6, with 7 bases lining up with TRBD1. Germline loops: CDR1 SGHRS, CDR2 YFSETQ. The J segment lost 9 bases and the V segment lost 4 bases, leaving 7 bases of the junction unmatched. The CDR3 runs to 14 residues. This chain's CDR3 is CASSINDRVSPLHF. In DNA form, the CDR3 reads TGCGCCAGCAGCATAAATGACAGGGTTTCACCCCTCCACTTT.

The chain joins TRBV7-9 to TRBJ2-3, with D maybe TRBD2 (5 bases). V was pared by 8 bases and J by 6 bases, with 9 bases between. CDR1 and CDR2 (germline): SEHNR, FQNEAQ (reference sequence). This CDR3 is 11 amino acids long. The CDR3 nucleotides are TGTGCCAGCCCCCGAGGGGATACGCAGTATTTT. It translates to CASPRGDTQYF.

V gene TRBV5-1 combines with J gene TRBJ1-2, with 8 nucleotides matching TRBD1. V was clipped by 0 bases and J by 4 bases; unmatched bases: 5. Germline values: CDR1 SGHRS, CDR2 YFSETQ. The CDR3 has 15 residues. The CDR3 region is CASSLGSTGGYGYTF. Written as DNA, the CDR3 is TGCGCCAGCAGCTTGGGATCAACAGGGGGCTATGGCTACACCTTC.

This clone was picked up a small number of times. V and J are TRBV6-5 and TRBJ1-2; no clear D. Trimming stripped 6 bases from V and 0 bases from J, with 8 bases between. CDR3 size: 13 residues. CDR1 and CDR2 (germline): MNHEY, SVGAGI. The CDR3 sequence: CASRVAANYGYTF. The CDR3, as DNA: TGTGCCAGCAGGGTGGCAGCTAACTATGGCTACACCTTC.

Only one count was recorded for this clone. The V call is TRBV27, the J call TRBJ2-7, with 8 bases fitting TRBD2. Germline trimming cut 6 bases from V and 6 bases from J; bases unmatched to any gene: 10. Germline V gives CDR1 MNHEY, CDR2 SMNVEV (reference sequence). This CDR3 spans 14 amino acids. CDR3 nucleotide sequence: TGTGCCAGCAGCCCCGGCGGGGGGTCCGGCGAGCAGTACTTC. Protein product: CASSPGGGSGEQYF.

The chain recombines TRBV29-1 with TRBJ1-2; TRBD1 agrees at 10 bases. V lost 2 bases and J lost 4; bases outside the gene matches: 4. The CDR3 runs to 14 residues. Germline V gives CDR1 SQVTM, CDR2 ANQGSEA. The CDR3 spells CSVERTGGSYGYTF. The CDR3, as DNA: TGCAGCGTTGAAAGGACAGGGGGGAGCTATGGCTACACCTTC.